This T cell receptor beta chain was recovered during a study of T-cell memory formation after mild COVID-19. Across the study: Clusters were largely donor specific.

Constant-segment-primed 5'RACE gave TCR alpha and TCR beta cDNA libraries with sample barcodes and UMIs. TCRdb independently ran MiXCR on the 5' RACE reads; one entry per CDR3 protein. The table records 280,000 or so distinct CDR3 sequences, 8.2% of them present only once. This CDR3 is built from 15 residues. Germline values: CDR1 SSHAT, CDR2 FNYEAQ (reference sequence). This clonotype has ten or more counts. Its antigen is unknown. An end of the junction differs from the germline gene, which may be a read error. Study outcomes and limitations: The main location of contracting CD4+ clones was CM and EM, and that of contracting CD8+ clones was EMRA. CD4+ bias marked clones expanding day 15 to 37, unlike balanced contracting clones.

The sequenced sample consisted of PBMCs or a T cell subset sorted from them (not recorded which). The V call is TRBV7-7, the J call TRBJ2-3; 8 bases are shared with TRBD2. The receptor was derived from a man aged 18 to 35 who had mild COVID-19 (a few samples of this study predate the infection). Cell type and time point are not known. The CDR3 here is CASSYAAGGTDTQYF. The DNA for the CDR3 is TGTGCTAGCAGCTACGCAGCGGGGGGCACAGATACGCAGTATTTT.